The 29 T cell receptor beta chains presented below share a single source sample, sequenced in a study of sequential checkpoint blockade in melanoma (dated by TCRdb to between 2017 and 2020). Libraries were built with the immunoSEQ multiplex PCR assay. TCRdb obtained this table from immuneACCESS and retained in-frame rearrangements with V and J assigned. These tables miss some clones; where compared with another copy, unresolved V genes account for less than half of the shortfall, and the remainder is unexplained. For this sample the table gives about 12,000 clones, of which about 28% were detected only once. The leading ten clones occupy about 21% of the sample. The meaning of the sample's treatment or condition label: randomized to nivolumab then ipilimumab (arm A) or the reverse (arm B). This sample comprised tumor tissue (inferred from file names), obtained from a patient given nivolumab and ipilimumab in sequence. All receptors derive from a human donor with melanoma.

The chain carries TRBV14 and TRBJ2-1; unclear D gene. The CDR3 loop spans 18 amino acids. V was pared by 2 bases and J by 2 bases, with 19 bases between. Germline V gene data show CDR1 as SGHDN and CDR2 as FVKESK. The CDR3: CASSQSFAGSHTYNEQFF. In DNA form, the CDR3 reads TGTGCCAGCAGCCAAAGCTTCGCAGGCTCCCACACCTACAATGAGCAGTTCTTC.

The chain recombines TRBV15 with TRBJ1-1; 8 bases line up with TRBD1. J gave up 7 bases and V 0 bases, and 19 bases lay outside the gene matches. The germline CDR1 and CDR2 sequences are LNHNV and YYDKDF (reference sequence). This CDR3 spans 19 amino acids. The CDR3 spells CATSRDRVFYGQGIFEAFF. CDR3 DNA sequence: TGTGCCACCAGCAGAGATAGGGTTTTTTATGGACAGGGAATTTTTGAAGCTTTCTTT.

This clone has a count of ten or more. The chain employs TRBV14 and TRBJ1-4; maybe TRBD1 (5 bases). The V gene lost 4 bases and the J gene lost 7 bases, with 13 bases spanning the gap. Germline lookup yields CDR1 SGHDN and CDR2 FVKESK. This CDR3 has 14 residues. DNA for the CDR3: TGTGCCAGCAGCCCCCCGGGACGCCCTGAAAAACTGTTTTTT. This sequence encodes CASSPPGRPEKLFF.

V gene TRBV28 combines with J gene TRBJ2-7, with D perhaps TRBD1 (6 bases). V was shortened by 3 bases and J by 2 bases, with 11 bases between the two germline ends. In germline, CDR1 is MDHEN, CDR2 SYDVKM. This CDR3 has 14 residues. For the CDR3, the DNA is TGTGCCAGCAGTTTGTTAGGACAGCCCTACGAGCAGTACGTC. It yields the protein CASSLLGQPYEQYV.

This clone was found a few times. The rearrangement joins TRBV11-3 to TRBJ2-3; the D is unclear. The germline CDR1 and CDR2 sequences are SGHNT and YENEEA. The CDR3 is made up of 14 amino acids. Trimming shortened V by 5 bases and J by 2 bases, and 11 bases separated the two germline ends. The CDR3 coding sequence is TGTGCCAGCAGCCAAGGGTTTTTCACAGATACGCAGTATTTT. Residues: CASSQGFFTDTQYF.

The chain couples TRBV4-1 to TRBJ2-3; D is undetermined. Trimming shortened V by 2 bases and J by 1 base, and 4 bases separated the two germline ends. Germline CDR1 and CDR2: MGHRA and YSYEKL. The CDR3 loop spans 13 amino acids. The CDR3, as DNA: TGCGCCAGCAGCCAACTTGGCACAGATACGCAGTATTTT. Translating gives CASSQLGTDTQYF.

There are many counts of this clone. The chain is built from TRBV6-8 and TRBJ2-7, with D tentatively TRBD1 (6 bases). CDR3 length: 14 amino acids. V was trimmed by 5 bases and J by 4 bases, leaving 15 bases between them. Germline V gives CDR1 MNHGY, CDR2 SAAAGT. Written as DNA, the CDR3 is TGTGCCAGCAGTCACCGGGACAAGGGGTACGAGCAGTACGTC. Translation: CASSHRDKGYEQYV.

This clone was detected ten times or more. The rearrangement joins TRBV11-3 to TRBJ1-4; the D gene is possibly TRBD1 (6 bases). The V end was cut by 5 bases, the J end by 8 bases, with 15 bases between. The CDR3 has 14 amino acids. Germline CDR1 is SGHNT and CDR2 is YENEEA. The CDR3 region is CASSTVGQGEKLFF. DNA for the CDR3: TGTGCCAGCAGCACAGTGGGACAAGGGGAAAAACTGTTTTTT. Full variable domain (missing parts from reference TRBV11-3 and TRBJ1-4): EAGVVQSPRYKIIEKKQPVAFWCNPISGHNTLYWYLQNLGQGPELLIRYENEEAVDDSQLPKDRFSAERLKGVDSTLKIQPAELGDSAVYLCASSTVGQGEKLFFGSGTQLSVL.

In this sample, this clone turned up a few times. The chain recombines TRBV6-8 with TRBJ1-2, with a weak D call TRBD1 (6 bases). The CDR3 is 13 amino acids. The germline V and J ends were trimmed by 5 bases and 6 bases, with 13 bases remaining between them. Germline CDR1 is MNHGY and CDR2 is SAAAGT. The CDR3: CASSRGGGDGYTF. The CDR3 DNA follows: TGTGCCAGCAGTCGTGGCGGGGGCGATGGCTACACCTTC.

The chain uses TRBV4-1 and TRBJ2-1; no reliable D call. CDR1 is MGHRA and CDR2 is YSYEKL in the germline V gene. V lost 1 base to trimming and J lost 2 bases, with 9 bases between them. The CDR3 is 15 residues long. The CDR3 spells CASSQVVAPYNEQFF. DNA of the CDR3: TGCGCCAGCAGCCAAGTTGTGGCCCCCTACAATGAGCAGTTCTTC.

CDR3 coding DNA: TGTGCCAGCAGGACGTATAGCTCCTACAATGAGCAGTTCTTC. It codes for CASRTYSSYNEQFF. The chain carries TRBV11-3 and TRBJ2-1; unclear D gene. The CDR3 totals 14 residues. Germline V lookup: CDR1 SGHNT, CDR2 YENEEA. V was clipped by 6 bases and J by 0 bases, with 9 bases between them.

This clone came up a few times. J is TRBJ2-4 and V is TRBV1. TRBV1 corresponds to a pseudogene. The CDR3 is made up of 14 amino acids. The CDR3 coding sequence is TGCGCCAGCAGCCAGGGCCGAGGGGAAAACATTCAGTACTTC. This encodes CASSQGRGENIQYF.

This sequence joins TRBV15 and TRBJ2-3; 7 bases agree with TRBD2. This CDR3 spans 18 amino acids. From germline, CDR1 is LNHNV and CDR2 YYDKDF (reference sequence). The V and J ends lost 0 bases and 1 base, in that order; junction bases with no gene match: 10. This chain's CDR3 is CATSREGWGGMGTDTQYF. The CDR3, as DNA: TGTGCCACCAGCAGAGAAGGCTGGGGGGGAATGGGCACAGATACGCAGTATTTT. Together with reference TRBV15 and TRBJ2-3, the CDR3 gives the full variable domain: DAMVIQNPRYQVTQFGKPVTLSCSQTLNHNVMYWYQQKSSQAPKLLFHYYDKDFNNEADTPDNFQSRRPNTSFCFLDIRSPGLGDTAMYLCATSREGWGGMGTDTQYFGPGTRLTVL.

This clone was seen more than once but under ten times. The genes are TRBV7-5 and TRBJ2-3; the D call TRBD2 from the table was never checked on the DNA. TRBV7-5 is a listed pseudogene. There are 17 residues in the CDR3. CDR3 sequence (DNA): TGTGCCAGCAGCCGACAACTAGCGGGGGTTAGCACAGATACGCAGTATTTT. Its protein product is CASSRQLAGVSTDTQYF.

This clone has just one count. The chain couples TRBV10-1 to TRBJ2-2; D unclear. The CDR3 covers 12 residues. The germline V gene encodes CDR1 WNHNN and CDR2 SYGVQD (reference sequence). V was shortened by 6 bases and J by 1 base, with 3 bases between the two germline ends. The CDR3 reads CASRRNTGELFF. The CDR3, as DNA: TGCGCCAGCAGGCGGAACACCGGGGAGCTGTTTTTT.

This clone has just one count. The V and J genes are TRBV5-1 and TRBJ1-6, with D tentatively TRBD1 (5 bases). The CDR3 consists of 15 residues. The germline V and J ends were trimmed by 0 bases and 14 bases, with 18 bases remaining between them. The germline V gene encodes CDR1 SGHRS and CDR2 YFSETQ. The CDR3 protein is CASSLVPVRGVALHF. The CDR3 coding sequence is TGCGCCAGCAGCTTGGTCCCAGTCCGGGGCGTAGCCCTCCACTTT.

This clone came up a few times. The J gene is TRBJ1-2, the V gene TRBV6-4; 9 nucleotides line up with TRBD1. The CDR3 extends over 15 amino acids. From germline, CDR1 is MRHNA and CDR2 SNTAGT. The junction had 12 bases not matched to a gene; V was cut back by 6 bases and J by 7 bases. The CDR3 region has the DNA TGTGCCAGCAGACTCCTCCTTGGACAGGGGACTGGCTACACCTTC. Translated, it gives CASRLLLGQGTGYTF.

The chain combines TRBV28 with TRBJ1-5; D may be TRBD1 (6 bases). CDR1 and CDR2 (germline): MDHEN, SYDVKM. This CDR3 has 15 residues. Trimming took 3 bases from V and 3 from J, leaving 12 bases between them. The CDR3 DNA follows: TGTGCCAGCAGTTTGGGGCAGGGGTTCAATCAGCCCCAGCATTTT. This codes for CASSLGQGFNQPQHF.

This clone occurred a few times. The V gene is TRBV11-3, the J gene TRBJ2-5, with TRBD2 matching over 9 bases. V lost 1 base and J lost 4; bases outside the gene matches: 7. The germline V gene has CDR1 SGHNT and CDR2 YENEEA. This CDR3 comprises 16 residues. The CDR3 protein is CASSLGPAGGRETQYF. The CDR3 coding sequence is TGTGCCAGCAGCTTAGGTCCAGCGGGGGGTCGAGAGACCCAGTACTTC.

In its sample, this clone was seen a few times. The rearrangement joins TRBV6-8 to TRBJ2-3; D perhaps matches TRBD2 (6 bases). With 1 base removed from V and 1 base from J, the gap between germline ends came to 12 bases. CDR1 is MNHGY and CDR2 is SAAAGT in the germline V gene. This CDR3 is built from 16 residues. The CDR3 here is CASSYFRPGGTDTQYF. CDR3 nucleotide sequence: TGTGCCAGCAGTTACTTCCGGCCGGGGGGCACAGATACGCAGTATTTT.

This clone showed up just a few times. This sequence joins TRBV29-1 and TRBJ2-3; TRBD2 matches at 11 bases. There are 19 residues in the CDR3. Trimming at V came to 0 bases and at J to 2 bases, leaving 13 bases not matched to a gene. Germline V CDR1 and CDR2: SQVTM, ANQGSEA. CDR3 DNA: TGCAGCGTTGAAGAATATTTGGCCGGGACTAGCGGATCCACAGATACGCAGTATTTT. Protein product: CSVEEYLAGTSGSTDTQYF.

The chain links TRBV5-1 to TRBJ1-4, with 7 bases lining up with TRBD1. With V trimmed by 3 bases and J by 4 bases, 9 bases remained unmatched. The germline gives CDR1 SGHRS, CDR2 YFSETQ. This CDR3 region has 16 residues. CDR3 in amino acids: CASSSHRGSGNEKLFF. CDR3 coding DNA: TGCGCCAGCAGCTCGCACAGGGGTTCTGGTAATGAAAAACTGTTTTTT.

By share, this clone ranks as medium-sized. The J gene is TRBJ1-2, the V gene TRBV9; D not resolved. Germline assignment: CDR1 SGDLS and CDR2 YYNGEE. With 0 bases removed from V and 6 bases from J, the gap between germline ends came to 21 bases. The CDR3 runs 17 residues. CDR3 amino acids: CASSVAAGNGGHHGYTF. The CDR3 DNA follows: TGTGCCAGCAGCGTAGCTGCGGGGAACGGAGGTCATCATGGCTACACCTTC.

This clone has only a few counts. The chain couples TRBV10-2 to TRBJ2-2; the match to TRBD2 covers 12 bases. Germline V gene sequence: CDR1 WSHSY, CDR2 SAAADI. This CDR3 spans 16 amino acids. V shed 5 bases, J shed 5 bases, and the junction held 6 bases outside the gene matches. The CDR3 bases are TGCGCCAGCAGTCCTCTAGCGGGGGGGCCTACCGGGGAGCTGTTTTTT. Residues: CASSPLAGGPTGELFF.

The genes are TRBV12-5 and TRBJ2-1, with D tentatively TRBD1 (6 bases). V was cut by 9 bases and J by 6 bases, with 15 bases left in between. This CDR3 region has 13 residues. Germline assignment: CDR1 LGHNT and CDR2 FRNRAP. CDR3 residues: CASRGGPPNEQFF. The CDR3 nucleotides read TGTGCTAGCAGGGGCGGCCCCCCCAATGAGCAGTTCTTC.

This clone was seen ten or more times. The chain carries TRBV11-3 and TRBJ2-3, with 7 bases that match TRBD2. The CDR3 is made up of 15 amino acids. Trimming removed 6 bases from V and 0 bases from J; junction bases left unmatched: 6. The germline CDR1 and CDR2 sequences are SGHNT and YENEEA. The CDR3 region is CASRWAGDSTDTQYF. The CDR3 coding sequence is TGTGCCAGCAGATGGGCGGGGGATAGCACAGATACGCAGTATTTT.

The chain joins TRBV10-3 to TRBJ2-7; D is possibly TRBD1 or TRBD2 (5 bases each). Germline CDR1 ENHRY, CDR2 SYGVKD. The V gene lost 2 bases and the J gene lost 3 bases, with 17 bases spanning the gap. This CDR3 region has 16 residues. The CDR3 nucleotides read TGTGCCATCAGTGAGGGGGACGGAGTCTTAGGCTACGAGCAGTACTTC. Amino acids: CAISEGDGVLGYEQYF.

CDR3 sequence: CASSIRSGDAYEQYF. As DNA, the CDR3 is TGTGCCAGTAGTATCCGGTCAGGGGATGCCTACGAGCAGTACTTC. V and J are TRBV19 and TRBJ2-7, with a weak D call TRBD1 (6 bases). The CDR3 length is 15 residues. CDR1 and CDR2 from the germline V gene are LNHDA and SQIVND (reference sequence). With 3 bases removed from V and 2 bases from J, the gap between germline ends came to 14 bases.

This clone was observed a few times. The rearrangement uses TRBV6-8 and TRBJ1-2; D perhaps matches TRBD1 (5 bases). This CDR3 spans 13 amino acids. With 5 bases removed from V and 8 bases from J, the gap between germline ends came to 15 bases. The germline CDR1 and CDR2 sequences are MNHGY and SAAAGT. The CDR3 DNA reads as TGTGCCAGCAGTGGGGACCTAGGAACCGGCTACACCTTC. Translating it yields CASSGDLGTGYTF.